A selection of T cell receptor beta chains follows, all from one sample in a study of shared clonotypes between healthy human individuals. Method: immunoSEQ multiplex PCR; TCRdb's copy keeps in-frame clones and lacks some. The repertoire includes roughly 2.2 million clones, around 92% of them detected once, and approximately 0.41% sits in the top ten. The sample comprised naive CD4+ T cells from PBMCs. Receptors were obtained from a man younger than 30 in good health. Some clones in this sample may be carry-over from other donors' samples. The CDR3 runs from the conserved cysteine through the conserved F or W. The D gene is left open where the match is weak. Clone sizes are given selectively: once, few, many, or a class where the clone is expanded.

clone_size: .; j_call: TRBJ1-2; d_call: TRBD1; cdr3_length: 13; v_call: TRBV7-2; cdr3_nt: TGTGCCAGCAGCGCGGGACAGAACTATGGCTACACCTTC; cdr3_aa: CASSAGQNYGYTF
clone_size: few; j_call: TRBJ1-1; d_call: TRBD1; cdr3_length: 13; v_call: TRBV29-1; cdr3_nt: TGCAGCGCCATCCGGGACAGGGGCACTGAAGCTTTCTTT; cdr3_aa: CSAIRDRGTEAFF
clone_size: .; j_call: TRBJ2-4; d_call: .; cdr3_length: 16; v_call: TRBV6-6; cdr3_nt: TGTGCCAGCAGAGGATCGGGACGGCTAGCCAAAAACATTCAGTACTTC; cdr3_aa: CASRGSGRLAKNIQYF
clone_size: .; j_call: TRBJ1-2; d_call: .; cdr3_length: 12; v_call: TRBV30; cdr3_nt: TGTGCCTGGGTTGACGTCCCCTATGGCTACACCTTC; cdr3_aa: CAWVDVPYGYTF
clone_size: once; j_call: TRBJ1-3; d_call: .; cdr3_length: 16; v_call: TRBV10-3; cdr3_nt: TGTGCCATCAGGGAGTTGGGCTCGAGCTCTGGAAACACCATATATTTT; cdr3_aa: CAIRELGSSSGNTIYF
clone_size: .; j_call: TRBJ2-4; d_call: .; cdr3_length: 12; v_call: TRBV6-5; cdr3_nt: TGTGCCAGCAGTGCAGGGAAAAACATTCAGTACTTC; cdr3_aa: CASSAGKNIQYF
clone_size: .; j_call: TRBJ2-5; d_call: .; cdr3_length: 13; v_call: TRBV6-1; cdr3_nt: TGTGCCAGCAGTGAAGTAGCCCAAGAGACCCAGTACTTC; cdr3_aa: CASSEVAQETQYF
clone_size: .; j_call: TRBJ2-3; d_call: .; cdr3_length: 14; v_call: TRBV5-6; cdr3_nt: TGTGCCAGCAGCCTTTCGGCTAGTCCTATGACGCAGTATTTT; cdr3_aa: CASSLSASPMTQYF
clone_size: .; j_call: TRBJ2-7; d_call: .; cdr3_length: 13; v_call: TRBV28; cdr3_nt: TGTGCCAGCAGTTTCCCAAACTCCTACGAGCAGTACTTC; cdr3_aa: CASSFPNSYEQYF
clone_size: .; j_call: TRBJ2-5; d_call: .; cdr3_length: 11; v_call: TRBV27; cdr3_nt: TGTGCCAGCAGTGGAAGTAGGGAGCAGTACTTC; cdr3_aa: CASSGSREQYF
clone_size: .; j_call: TRBJ1-3; d_call: .; cdr3_length: 16; v_call: TRBV27; cdr3_nt: TGTGCCAGCAGTTTATTTGGGGGGACCGCCGGAAACACCATATATTTT; cdr3_aa: CASSLFGGTAGNTIYF
clone_size: few; j_call: TRBJ1-1; d_call: .; cdr3_length: 15; v_call: TRBV18; cdr3_nt: TGTGCCAGCTCACTCGGGGGGGCGATGAACACTGAAGCTTTCTTT; cdr3_aa: CASSLGGAMNTEAFF
clone_size: .; j_call: TRBJ2-2; d_call: .; cdr3_length: 17; v_call: TRBV18; cdr3_nt: TGTGCCAGCTCACCACCGGGTGGTAGCCCAAACACCGGGGAGCTGTTTTTT; cdr3_aa: CASSPPGGSPNTGELFF
clone_size: .; j_call: TRBJ1-4; d_call: .; cdr3_length: 13; v_call: TRBV6-5; cdr3_nt: TGTGCCAGCAGCGACGGGAGGTTGAAGAAACTGTTTTTT; cdr3_aa: CASSDGRLKKLFF
clone_size: .; j_call: TRBJ2-3; d_call: TRBD2; cdr3_length: 17; v_call: TRBV7-9; cdr3_nt: TGTGCCAGCAGCTTAGGTTGGCTAGCGGGAGGCACAGATACGCAGTATTTT; cdr3_aa: CASSLGWLAGGTDTQYF
clone_size: .; j_call: TRBJ2-2; d_call: .; cdr3_length: 14; v_call: TRBV6-6; cdr3_nt: TGTGCCAGCACTTCGACCACTGAGGGAGGGGAGCTGTTTTTT; cdr3_aa: CASTSTTEGGELFF